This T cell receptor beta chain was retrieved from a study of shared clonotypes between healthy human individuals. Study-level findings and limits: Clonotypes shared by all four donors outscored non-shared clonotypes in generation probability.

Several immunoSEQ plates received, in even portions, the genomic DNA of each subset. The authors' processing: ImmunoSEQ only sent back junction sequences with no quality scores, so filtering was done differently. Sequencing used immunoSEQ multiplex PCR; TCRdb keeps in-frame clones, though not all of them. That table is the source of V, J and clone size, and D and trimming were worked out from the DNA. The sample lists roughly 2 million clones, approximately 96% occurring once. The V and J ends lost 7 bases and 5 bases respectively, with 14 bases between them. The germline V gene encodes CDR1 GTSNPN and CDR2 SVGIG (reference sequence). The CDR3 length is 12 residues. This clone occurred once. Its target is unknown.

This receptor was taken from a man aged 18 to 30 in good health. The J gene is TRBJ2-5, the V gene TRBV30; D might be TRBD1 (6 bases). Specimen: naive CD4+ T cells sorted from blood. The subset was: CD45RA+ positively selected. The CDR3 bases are TGTGCCTTTACAACAGGGACCGAGACCCAGTACTTC. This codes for CAFTTGTETQYF.